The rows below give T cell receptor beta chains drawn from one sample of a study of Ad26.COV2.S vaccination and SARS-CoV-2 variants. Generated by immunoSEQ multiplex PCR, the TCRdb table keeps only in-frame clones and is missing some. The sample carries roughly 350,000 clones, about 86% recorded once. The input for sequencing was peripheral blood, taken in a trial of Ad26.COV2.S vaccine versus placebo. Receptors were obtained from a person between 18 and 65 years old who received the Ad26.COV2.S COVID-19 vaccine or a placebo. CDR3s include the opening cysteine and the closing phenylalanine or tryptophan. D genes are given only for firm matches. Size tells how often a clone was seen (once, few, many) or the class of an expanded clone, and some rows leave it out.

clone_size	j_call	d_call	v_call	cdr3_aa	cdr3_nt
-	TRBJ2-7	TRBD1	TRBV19	CASRKWTGGGYEQYF	TGTGCCAGTAGAAAATGGACAGGGGGGGGCTACGAGCAGTACTTC
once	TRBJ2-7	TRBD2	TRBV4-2	CASSQELIGGGEQYF	TGTGCCAGCAGCCAAGAGTTGATCGGGGGGGGCGAGCAGTACTTC
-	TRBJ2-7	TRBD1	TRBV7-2	CASNDRQGRHEQYF	TGTGCCAGCAACGATCGACAGGGAAGGCACGAGCAGTACTTC
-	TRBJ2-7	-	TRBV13	CASSLGLGVVYEQYF	TGTGCCAGCAGCTTAGGCCTCGGGGTAGTCTACGAGCAGTACTTC
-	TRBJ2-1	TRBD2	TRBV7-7	CASSLVLGGLIYEQFF	TGTGCCAGCAGCTTAGTCCTCGGGGGGTTGATCTATGAGCAGTTCTTC
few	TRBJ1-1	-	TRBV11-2	CASSFRQAFRDTEAFF	TGTGCCAGCAGCTTCCGGCAGGCCTTCAGGGACACTGAAGCTTTCTTT
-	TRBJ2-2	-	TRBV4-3	CASSQEPLTGGHDTGELFF	TGCGCCAGCAGCCAAGAGCCGCTTACCGGGGGCCATGACACCGGGGAGCTGTTTTTT
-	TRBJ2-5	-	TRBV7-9	CASSQGAGETQYF	TGTGCCAGCAGCCAAGGTGCCGGGGAGACCCAGTACTTC
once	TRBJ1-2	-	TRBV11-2	CASSLEGDYGYTF	TGTGCCAGCAGCTTAGAGGGGGACTATGGCTACACCTTC
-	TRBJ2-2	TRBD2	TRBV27	CASSLSRWLAGDGELFF	TGTGCCAGCAGTTTATCACGGTGGCTAGCGGGGGACGGGGAGCTGTTTTTT
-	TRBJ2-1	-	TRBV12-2	CASRFRLVGYNEQFF	TGTGCAAGTCGCTTCAGGCTAGTGGGGTACAATGAGCAGTTCTTC
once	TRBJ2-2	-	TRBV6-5	CASSYSIYTGELFF	TGTGCCAGCAGTTACTCGATATACACCGGGGAGCTGTTTTTT
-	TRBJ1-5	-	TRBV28	CASSLFSNQPQHF	TGTGCCAGCAGTCTATTTAGCAATCAGCCCCAGCATTTT
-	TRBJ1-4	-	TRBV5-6	CASMGYAATNEKLFF	TGTGCCAGCATGGGGTACGCGGCAACTAATGAAAAACTGTTTTTT
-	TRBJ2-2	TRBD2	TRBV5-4	CASSSPEGLAGVATGELFF	TGTGCCAGCAGCTCACCTGAAGGACTAGCGGGAGTGGCCACCGGGGAGCTGTTTTTT
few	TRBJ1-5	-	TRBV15	CATSRDRGVGQPQHF	TGTGCCACCAGCAGAGACAGGGGAGTCGGTCAGCCCCAGCATTTT
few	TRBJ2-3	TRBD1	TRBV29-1	CSVEEQGTDTQYF	TGCAGCGTTGAAGAACAGGGGACAGATACGCAGTATTTT
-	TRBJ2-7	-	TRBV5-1	CASSLARAERDEQYF	TGCGCCAGCAGCTTGGCAAGGGCCGAACGGGACGAGCAGTACTTC
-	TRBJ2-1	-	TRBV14	CASSQVNVYNEQFF	TGTGCCAGCAGCCAAGTCAATGTCTACAATGAGCAGTTCTTC
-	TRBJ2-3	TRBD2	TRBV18	CASSPIDAGLADLTDTQYF	TGTGCCAGCTCCCCGATAGACGCGGGACTAGCGGACCTCACAGATACGCAGTATTTT
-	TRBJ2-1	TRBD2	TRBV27	CASSLSAGLAVYNEQFF	TGTGCCAGCAGTTTATCAGCGGGACTAGCGGTATACAATGAGCAGTTCTTC
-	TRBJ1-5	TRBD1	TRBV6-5	CASTTDREDQPQHF	TGTGCCAGCACCACTGACAGGGAGGATCAGCCCCAGCATTTT
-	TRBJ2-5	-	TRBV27	CASSLQSAGGETQYF	TGTGCCAGCAGTTTACAGTCCGCCGGGGGAGAGACCCAGTACTTC
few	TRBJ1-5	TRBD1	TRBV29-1	CSPGGADRGFSWQPQHF	TGCAGCCCCGGAGGGGCGGACAGGGGCTTCTCGTGGCAGCCCCAGCATTTT
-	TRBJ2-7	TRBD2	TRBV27	CASSLSGGAFYEQYF	TGTGCCAGCAGTTTAAGCGGGGGGGCATTTTACGAGCAGTACTTC
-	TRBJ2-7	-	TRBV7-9	CASRERAKGEQYF	TGTGCCAGCCGGGAGCGGGCCAAGGGAGAGCAGTACTTC
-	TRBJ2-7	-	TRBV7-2	CASSLASGFVSEQYF	TGTGCCAGCAGCTTGGCTAGTGGGTTTGTGTCCGAGCAGTACTTC
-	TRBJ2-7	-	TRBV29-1	CSGLGDDREQYF	TGCAGCGGACTCGGGGACGATCGGGAGCAGTACTTC
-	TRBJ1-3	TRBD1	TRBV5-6	CASSLVPGQLSGNTIYF	TGTGCCAGCAGCTTGGTACCGGGACAGCTCTCTGGAAACACCATATATTTT
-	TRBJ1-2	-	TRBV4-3	CASSQERGSGYTF	TGCGCCAGCAGCCAAGAGAGAGGAAGCGGCTACACCTTC
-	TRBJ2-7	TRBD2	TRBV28	CASSLAGGSSYEQYF	TGTGCCAGCAGTTTAGCGGGGGGAAGCTCCTACGAGCAGTACTTC
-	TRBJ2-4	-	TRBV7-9	CASTAAGAKNIQYF	TGTGCCAGCACGGCCGCGGGAGCCAAAAACATTCAGTACTTC
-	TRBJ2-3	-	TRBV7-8	CASSFSGRPDTQYF	TGTGCCAGCAGCTTTTCGGGACGCCCAGATACGCAGTATTTT
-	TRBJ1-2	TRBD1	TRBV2	CASINEGQDRGSYGYTF	TGTGCCAGCATCAACGAGGGTCAGGACAGGGGATCCTATGGCTACACCTTC
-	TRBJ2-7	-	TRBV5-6	CASSRAAGRTYEQYF	TGTGCCAGCAGCCGCGCGGCAGGGAGGACCTACGAGCAGTACTTC
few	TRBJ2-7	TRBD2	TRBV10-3	CAITPGGYEQYF	TGTGCCATCACCCCGGGGGGTTACGAGCAGTACTTC
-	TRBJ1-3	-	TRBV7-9	CASSQPIVGAGNTIYF	TGTGCCAGCAGCCAACCGATCGTGGGTGCTGGAAACACCATATATTTT
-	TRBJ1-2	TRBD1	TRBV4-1	CASSRLPGPRGTGPSNYGYTF	TGCGCCAGCAGCCGGTTACCAGGGCCAAGGGGGACAGGGCCGTCTAACTATGGCTACACCTTC
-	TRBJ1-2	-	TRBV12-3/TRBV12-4	CASSRQLPGYTF	TGTGCCAGCAGTCGACAGTTACCCGGCTACACCTTC
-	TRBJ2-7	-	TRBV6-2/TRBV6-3	CASSWLEPRVYEQYF	TGTGCCAGCAGTTGGTTGGAGCCCCGGGTATACGAGCAGTACTTC
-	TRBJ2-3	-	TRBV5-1	CASSYTTGRNTDTQYF	TGCGCCAGCAGCTATACCACCGGACGGAACACAGATACGCAGTATTTT
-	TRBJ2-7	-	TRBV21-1	CASSNQGFNEQYF	TGTGCCAGCAGCAACCAGGGATTCAACGAGCAGTACTTC
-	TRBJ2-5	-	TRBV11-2	CASSLLPGLSGETQYF	TGTGCCAGCAGCCTCCTCCCTGGTCTTTCTGGAGAGACCCAGTACTTC
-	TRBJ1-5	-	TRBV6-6	CASSRRGNTGSNQPQHF	TGTGCCAGCAGCCGACGGGGGAACACAGGGAGCAATCAGCCCCAGCATTTT
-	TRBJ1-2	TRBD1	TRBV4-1	CASSQDFWTGGTRRLGYTF	TGCGCCAGCAGCCAAGATTTCTGGACAGGGGGAACAAGAAGGCTCGGCTACACCTTC